This is a list of T cell receptor beta chains from one sample in a study of cytomegalovirus exposure and HLA in healthy donors. Some clones are missing from TCRdb's copy, which holds only in-frame ones; the method was immunoSEQ multiplex PCR. The data show approximately 150,000 clones, 75% to 80% seen once. Input material: PBMCs. Receptors were obtained from a middle-aged woman in good health and CMV-seropositive. The CDR3 runs from the conserved cysteine through the conserved F or W. A D gene is named only where the DNA matches it firmly. A row's size may be missing; if present it is once, few, many or a size class.

v_gene: TRBV4-2
d_gene: TRBD2
len: 18
j_gene: TRBJ2-7
abundance: once
CDR3nt: TGTGCCAGCAGCCAAGAGGCCCCGAATAGCGGGAGCTCCTACGAGCAGTACTTC
CDR3aa: CASSQEAPNSGSSYEQYF

v_gene: TRBV11-3
d_gene: .
len: 11
j_gene: TRBJ2-7
abundance: .
CDR3nt: TGTGCCAGCAGACTCTCCTACGAGCAGTACTTC
CDR3aa: CASRLSYEQYF

v_gene: TRBV9
d_gene: TRBD1
len: 14
j_gene: TRBJ1-1
abundance: .
CDR3nt: TGTGCCAGCAGCCCCCAGGGGGCGTACGGGGAGGCTTTCTTT
CDR3aa: CASSPQGAYGEAFF

v_gene: TRBV4-1
d_gene: .
len: 14
j_gene: TRBJ2-7
abundance: .
CDR3nt: TGCGCCAGCAGCGAGACGGGACTTAGCTACGAGCAGTACTTC
CDR3aa: CASSETGLSYEQYF

v_gene: TRBV16
d_gene: .
len: 17
j_gene: TRBJ2-5
abundance: .
CDR3nt: TGTGCCAGCAGCAGCCACACATGGAGGGGCGCGGGAAAGACCCAGTACTTC
CDR3aa: CASSSHTWRGAGKTQYF

v_gene: TRBV29-1
d_gene: TRBD1
len: 12
j_gene: TRBJ2-7
abundance: .
CDR3nt: TGCAGCGTTGTAGGGGGCGGCTACGAGCAGTACTTC
CDR3aa: CSVVGGGYEQYF

v_gene: TRBV4-2
d_gene: .
len: 14
j_gene: TRBJ2-1
abundance: .
CDR3nt: TGTGCCAGCAGCCAAGATCGCGGCGTAAGTGAGCAGTTCTTC
CDR3aa: CASSQDRGVSEQFF

v_gene: TRBV27
d_gene: TRBD1
len: 16
j_gene: TRBJ1-5
abundance: .
CDR3nt: TGTGCCAGCAGTCCCAGGACAGGGGGCGGGAGTCAGCCCCAGCATTTT
CDR3aa: CASSPRTGGGSQPQHF

v_gene: TRBV7-9
d_gene: TRBD2
len: 14
j_gene: TRBJ2-7
abundance: .
CDR3nt: TGTGCCAGCAGCTTAGGGACTAGTTCCTACGAGCAGTACTTC
CDR3aa: CASSLGTSSYEQYF

v_gene: TRBV28
d_gene: TRBD2
len: 15
j_gene: TRBJ2-7
abundance: .
CDR3nt: TGTGCCAGCAGTTTATGGACTAGCGGGAAGTACGAGCAGTACTTC
CDR3aa: CASSLWTSGKYEQYF

v_gene: TRBV19
d_gene: TRBD2
len: 13
j_gene: TRBJ2-5
abundance: .
CDR3nt: TGTGCCAGTAGACTAGCGGGGCAAGAGACCCAGTACTTC
CDR3aa: CASRLAGQETQYF

v_gene: TRBV10-3
d_gene: .
len: 14
j_gene: TRBJ2-5
abundance: .
CDR3nt: TGTGCCATCAGTGAGTTTACAGGGAGCGGGACCCAGTACTTC
CDR3aa: CAISEFTGSGTQYF

v_gene: TRBV7-9
d_gene: TRBD1
len: 16
j_gene: TRBJ1-5
abundance: once
CDR3nt: TGTGCCAGCAGCGGGACCGACAGGGTTAGCAATCAGCCCCAGCATTTT
CDR3aa: CASSGTDRVSNQPQHF

v_gene: TRBV9
d_gene: TRBD2
len: 15
j_gene: TRBJ2-3
abundance: .
CDR3nt: TGTGCCAGCAGCGTCTTAGCGGGACACACAGATACGCAGTATTTT
CDR3aa: CASSVLAGHTDTQYF

v_gene: TRBV6-1
d_gene: .
len: 14
j_gene: TRBJ2-7
abundance: .
CDR3nt: TGTGCCAGCAGTGAACAGGGCCGAGACTACGAGCAGTACTTC
CDR3aa: CASSEQGRDYEQYF

v_gene: TRBV4-1
d_gene: .
len: 18
j_gene: TRBJ1-3
abundance: .
CDR3nt: TGCGCCAGCAGCCACCGACAGATCACTGAAAACTCTGGAAACACCATATATTTT
CDR3aa: CASSHRQITENSGNTIYF

v_gene: TRBV28
d_gene: TRBD2
len: 14
j_gene: TRBJ2-3
abundance: .
CDR3nt: TGTGCCAGCAGTTTAGGGGGGAGGGCAGATACGCAGTATTTT
CDR3aa: CASSLGGRADTQYF

v_gene: TRBV5-5
d_gene: TRBD2
len: 15
j_gene: TRBJ2-2
abundance: once
CDR3nt: TGTGCCAGCAGCTTGGGGGGAGGGTATTCCGGGGAGCTGTTTTTT
CDR3aa: CASSLGGGYSGELFF

v_gene: TRBV6-5
d_gene: .
len: 13
j_gene: TRBJ1-1
abundance: .
CDR3nt: TGTGCCAGCTCTACTACAGGTGTAGCTGAAGCTTTCTTT
CDR3aa: CASSTTGVAEAFF

v_gene: TRBV5-1
d_gene: TRBD2
len: 15
j_gene: TRBJ2-2
abundance: few
CDR3nt: TGCGCCAGCAGCTTGCGCGCGGGAGGGGTCGGGGAGCTGTTTTTT
CDR3aa: CASSLRAGGVGELFF

v_gene: TRBV5-1
d_gene: .
len: 15
j_gene: TRBJ1-4
abundance: .
CDR3nt: TGCGCCAGCAGCTTGGATCCGGCGGCTAATGAAAAACTGTTTTTT
CDR3aa: CASSLDPAANEKLFF

v_gene: TRBV25-1
d_gene: TRBD1
len: 11
j_gene: TRBJ1-1
abundance: .
CDR3nt: TGTGCCAGCAGGAGACAGGGCGGAGCTTTCTTT
CDR3aa: CASRRQGGAFF

v_gene: TRBV18
d_gene: TRBD2
len: 16
j_gene: TRBJ2-5
abundance: few
CDR3nt: TGTGCCAGCTCACTAGGGACTAGCGGATCTCAAGAGACCCAGTACTTC
CDR3aa: CASSLGTSGSQETQYF

v_gene: TRBV18
d_gene: .
len: 14
j_gene: TRBJ2-2
abundance: .
CDR3nt: TGTGCCAGCTCCGGGACATCCAACACCGGGGAGCTGTTTTTT
CDR3aa: CASSGTSNTGELFF

v_gene: TRBV27
d_gene: TRBD1
len: 15
j_gene: TRBJ2-3
abundance: few
CDR3nt: TGTGCCAGCAGTTTATGGACAGGGGGCCCGGATACGCAGTATTTT
CDR3aa: CASSLWTGGPDTQYF

v_gene: TRBV7-8
d_gene: .
len: 14
j_gene: TRBJ1-1
abundance: .
CDR3nt: TGTGCCAGCAGCTTAGCCCGGACTGCCGCTGAAGCTTTCTTT
CDR3aa: CASSLARTAAEAFF

v_gene: TRBV10-3
d_gene: TRBD1
len: 14
j_gene: TRBJ2-3
abundance: .
CDR3nt: TGTGCCATCCGTTCCGACAGGGGGCGGAATACGCAGTATTTT
CDR3aa: CAIRSDRGRNTQYF

v_gene: TRBV19
d_gene: .
len: 15
j_gene: TRBJ2-6
abundance: .
CDR3nt: TGTGCCAGTAGTATAGGGCAGGCTGGGGCCAACGTCCTGACTTTC
CDR3aa: CASSIGQAGANVLTF

v_gene: TRBV7-2
d_gene: TRBD2
len: 18
j_gene: TRBJ2-3
abundance: .
CDR3nt: TGTGCCAGCAGCTTAAACCTGAGACTAGCGGGAGCGAGAGATACGCAGTATTTT
CDR3aa: CASSLNLRLAGARDTQYF

v_gene: TRBV30
d_gene: .
len: 14
j_gene: TRBJ1-3
abundance: .
CDR3nt: TGTGCCTGGAGAGCACCTTCGGCTGGAAACACCATATATTTT
CDR3aa: CAWRAPSAGNTIYF

v_gene: TRBV6-5
d_gene: .
len: 15
j_gene: TRBJ2-7
abundance: .
CDR3nt: TGTGCCAGCAGTGGTCTAGGACAGTTGGCGTACGAGCAGTACTTC
CDR3aa: CASSGLGQLAYEQYF

v_gene: TRBV15
d_gene: TRBD2
len: 14
j_gene: TRBJ2-7
abundance: once
CDR3nt: TGTGCCACCAGCTCTCGGACTAGCGGGGACGAGCAGTACTTC
CDR3aa: CATSSRTSGDEQYF

v_gene: TRBV7-9
d_gene: .
len: 18
j_gene: TRBJ2-2
abundance: many
CDR3nt: TGTGCCAGCAGCTTAGCTCTACGGACAGTTCTGGGCACCGGGGAGCTGTTTTTT
CDR3aa: CASSLALRTVLGTGELFF

v_gene: TRBV2
d_gene: .
len: 16
j_gene: TRBJ2-6
abundance: .
CDR3nt: TGTGCCAGCAGTGAAGCAGTCGGGACTGGGGCCAACGTCCTGACTTTC
CDR3aa: CASSEAVGTGANVLTF

v_gene: TRBV2
d_gene: .
len: 13
j_gene: TRBJ1-1
abundance: .
CDR3nt: TGTGCCAGCAGTGGAGGGTGGGGCACTGAAGCTTTCTTT
CDR3aa: CASSGGWGTEAFF

v_gene: TRBV5-1
d_gene: .
len: 13
j_gene: TRBJ2-1
abundance: once
CDR3nt: TGCGCCAGCAGAGAAGGAGGGGTGAATGAGCAGTTCTTC
CDR3aa: CASREGGVNEQFF

v_gene: TRBV5-3
d_gene: TRBD2
len: 16
j_gene: TRBJ2-1
abundance: .
CDR3nt: TGTGCCAGAAGCTTGGTGGGGGGGGAAAGCTACAATGAGCAGTTCTTC
CDR3aa: CARSLVGGESYNEQFF

v_gene: TRBV19
d_gene: TRBD2
len: 16
j_gene: TRBJ2-1
abundance: .
CDR3nt: TGTGCCAGTAGTATCCTAGCGGAAAGGGATTACAATGAGCAGTTCTTC
CDR3aa: CASSILAERDYNEQFF

v_gene: TRBV2
d_gene: TRBD1
len: 15
j_gene: TRBJ1-5
abundance: once
CDR3nt: TGTGCCAGCAGTGGGACAGGGAACTGGAATCAGCCCCAGCATTTT
CDR3aa: CASSGTGNWNQPQHF

v_gene: TRBV6-5
d_gene: .
len: 15
j_gene: TRBJ2-2
abundance: once
CDR3nt: TGTGCCAGCAGTTACGGGACAATGAACACCGGGGAGCTGTTTTTT
CDR3aa: CASSYGTMNTGELFF

v_gene: TRBV5-6
d_gene: .
len: 14
j_gene: TRBJ2-5
abundance: .
CDR3nt: TGTGCCAGCAGCTTGCGGGCAGGGGAGAAGACCCAGTACTTC
CDR3aa: CASSLRAGEKTQYF

v_gene: TRBV2
d_gene: TRBD1
len: 15
j_gene: TRBJ1-3
abundance: .
CDR3nt: TGTGCCAGCAGTGAACTGGACAGGGCTGGAAACACCATATATTTT
CDR3aa: CASSELDRAGNTIYF

v_gene: TRBV27
d_gene: .
len: 14
j_gene: TRBJ2-7
abundance: few
CDR3nt: TGTGCCAGCAGATACGGGTCCCTGCCCTACGAGCAGTACTTC
CDR3aa: CASRYGSLPYEQYF

v_gene: TRBV6-1
d_gene: .
len: 12
j_gene: TRBJ1-5
abundance: .
CDR3nt: TGTGCCACAGGGCCCCAGGAGCAGCCCCAGCATTTT
CDR3aa: CATGPQEQPQHF

v_gene: TRBV11-2
d_gene: .
len: 14
j_gene: TRBJ2-2
abundance: .
CDR3nt: TGTGCCAGCAGCTTATGGGACTCCGGTGGGGAGCTGTTTTTT
CDR3aa: CASSLWDSGGELFF

v_gene: TRBV5-4
d_gene: TRBD2
len: 16
j_gene: TRBJ2-1
abundance: .
CDR3nt: TGTGCCAGCAGCCTGCCTGCGGGAGGGATTCTCAATGAGCAGTTCTTC
CDR3aa: CASSLPAGGILNEQFF

v_gene: TRBV2
d_gene: .
len: 12
j_gene: TRBJ1-5
abundance: .
CDR3nt: TGTGCCAGCACCGGAGGAGATCAGCCCCAGCATTTT
CDR3aa: CASTGGDQPQHF

v_gene: TRBV5-4
d_gene: .
len: 15
j_gene: TRBJ2-3
abundance: few
CDR3nt: TGTGCCAGCAGCTTGCGGGAGACGGGCACAGATACGCAGTATTTT
CDR3aa: CASSLRETGTDTQYF

v_gene: TRBV6-5
d_gene: .
len: 15
j_gene: TRBJ2-6
abundance: .
CDR3nt: TGTGCCAGCATTTTAGACTACTCTGGGGCCAACGTCCTGACTTTC
CDR3aa: CASILDYSGANVLTF

v_gene: TRBV6-4
d_gene: .
len: 15
j_gene: TRBJ2-2
abundance: .
CDR3nt: TGTGCCAGCAGTCCCGACCCGGGTAGCACCGGGGAGCTGTTTTTT
CDR3aa: CASSPDPGSTGELFF

v_gene: TRBV7-6
d_gene: .
len: 16
j_gene: TRBJ2-1
abundance: .
CDR3nt: TGTGCCAGCAGCTTAGCGGACGGGGTTAGAGACAATGAGCAGTTCTTC
CDR3aa: CASSLADGVRDNEQFF

v_gene: TRBV5-5
d_gene: .
len: 15
j_gene: TRBJ2-6
abundance: .
CDR3nt: TGTGCCAGCAGCTTAGGGGTTTCTGGGGCCAACGTCCTGACTTTC
CDR3aa: CASSLGVSGANVLTF

v_gene: TRBV10-2
d_gene: TRBD1
len: 14
j_gene: TRBJ2-7
abundance: .
CDR3nt: TGCGCCAGCAGTGAGTCCAGGGGGCGCCACGAGCAGTACTTC
CDR3aa: CASSESRGRHEQYF

v_gene: TRBV28
d_gene: TRBD1
len: 15
j_gene: TRBJ2-7
abundance: .
CDR3nt: TGTGCCAGCAGTTCCCCCGGACAGGGACTGTACGAGCAGTACTTC
CDR3aa: CASSSPGQGLYEQYF

v_gene: TRBV27
d_gene: TRBD1
len: 17
j_gene: TRBJ1-1
abundance: .
CDR3nt: TGTGCCAGCAGCCCCAGGTTTGGGACAGGGGAGAACACTGAAGCTTTCTTT
CDR3aa: CASSPRFGTGENTEAFF

v_gene: TRBV6-5
d_gene: .
len: 13
j_gene: TRBJ2-1
abundance: .
CDR3nt: TGTGCCAGCAGTCTCGGGTTTAGCGATGAGCAGTTCTTC
CDR3aa: CASSLGFSDEQFF

v_gene: TRBV7-9
d_gene: TRBD1
len: 16
j_gene: TRBJ1-4
abundance: once
CDR3nt: TGTTCCAGCAGCTTCCCGGGACAGGGAAATAAGGAAAAACTGTTTTTT
CDR3aa: CSSSFPGQGNKEKLFF

v_gene: TRBV30
d_gene: .
len: 15
j_gene: TRBJ2-2
abundance: .
CDR3nt: TGTGCCTGGAGCCCGAAGGGGTTCAACACCGGGGAGCTGTTTTTT
CDR3aa: CAWSPKGFNTGELFF

v_gene: TRBV4-2
d_gene: .
len: 16
j_gene: TRBJ2-1
abundance: .
CDR3nt: TGTGCCAGCAACTCTATAACTGGGGCAGGGGATCGGGAGCAGTTCTTC
CDR3aa: CASNSITGAGDREQFF

v_gene: TRBV9
d_gene: .
len: 15
j_gene: TRBJ1-1
abundance: .
CDR3nt: TGTGCCAGCAGCGTAGGACAGTACATGAACACTGAAGCTTTCTTT
CDR3aa: CASSVGQYMNTEAFF